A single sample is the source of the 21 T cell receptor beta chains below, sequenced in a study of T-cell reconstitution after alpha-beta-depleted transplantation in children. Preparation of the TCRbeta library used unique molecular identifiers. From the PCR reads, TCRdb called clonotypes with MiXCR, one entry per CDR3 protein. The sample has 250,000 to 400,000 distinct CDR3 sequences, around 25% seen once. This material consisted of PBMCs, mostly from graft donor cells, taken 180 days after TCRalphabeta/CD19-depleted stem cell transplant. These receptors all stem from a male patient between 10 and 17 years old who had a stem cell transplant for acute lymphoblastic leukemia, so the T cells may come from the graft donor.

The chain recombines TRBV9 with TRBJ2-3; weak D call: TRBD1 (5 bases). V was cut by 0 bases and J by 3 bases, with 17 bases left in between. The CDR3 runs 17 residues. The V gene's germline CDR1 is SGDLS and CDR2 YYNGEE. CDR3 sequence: CASSVVPERGFTDTQYF. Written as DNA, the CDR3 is TGTGCCAGCAGCGTAGTACCGGAAAGGGGATTTACAGATACGCAGTATTTT.

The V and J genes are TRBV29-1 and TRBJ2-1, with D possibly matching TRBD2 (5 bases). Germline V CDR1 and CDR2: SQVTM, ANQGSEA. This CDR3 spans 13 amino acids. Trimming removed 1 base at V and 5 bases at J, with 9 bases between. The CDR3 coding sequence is TGCAGCGTTGAAGGAGGGTGGGACAATGAGCAGTTCTTC. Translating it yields CSVEGGWDNEQFF.

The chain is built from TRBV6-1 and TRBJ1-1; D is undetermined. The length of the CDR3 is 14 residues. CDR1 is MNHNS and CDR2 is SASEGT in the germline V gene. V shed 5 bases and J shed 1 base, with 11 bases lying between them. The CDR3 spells CASSRLGRNTEAFF. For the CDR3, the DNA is TGTGCCAGCAGTCGACTTGGGAGGAACACTGAAGCTTTCTTT.

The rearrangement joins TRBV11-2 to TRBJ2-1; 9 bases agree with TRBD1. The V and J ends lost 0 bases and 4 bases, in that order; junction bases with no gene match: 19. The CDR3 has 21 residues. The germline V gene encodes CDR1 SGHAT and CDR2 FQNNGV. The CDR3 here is CASSLDYRGRLLGAPYNEQFF. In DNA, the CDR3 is TGTGCCAGCAGCTTAGATTACAGGGGGCGGCTTTTGGGGGCTCCGTACAATGAGCAGTTCTTC.

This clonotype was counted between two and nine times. The CDR3 region has the DNA TGTGCCACCAGTAAAAGATACGACAATGAGCAGTTCTTC. Residues: CATSKRYDNEQFF. V and J are TRBV15 and TRBJ2-1; D is ambiguous. V was cut by 6 bases and J by 5 bases, with 11 bases left in between. The length of the CDR3 is 13 residues. From germline, CDR1 is LNHNV and CDR2 YYDKDF (reference sequence).

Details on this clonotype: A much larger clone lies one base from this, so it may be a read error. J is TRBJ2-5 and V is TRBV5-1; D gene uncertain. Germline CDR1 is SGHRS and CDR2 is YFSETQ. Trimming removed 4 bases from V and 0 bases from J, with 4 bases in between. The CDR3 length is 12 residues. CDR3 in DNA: TGCGCCAGCAGCATGTACCAAGAGACCCAGTACTTC. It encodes CASSMYQETQYF.

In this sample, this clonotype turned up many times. In nucleotides, the CDR3 is TGCGCCAGCAGCTTGGTTGCGGGCTCCTACAATGAGCAGTTCTTC. Translating it yields CASSLVAGSYNEQFF. The rearrangement links TRBV5-1 to TRBJ2-1, with D perhaps TRBD2 (5 bases). Germline V lookup: CDR1 SGHRS, CDR2 YFSETQ. V lost 0 bases, J lost 0 bases, and 7 bases lay in between. The CDR3 is made up of 15 amino acids.

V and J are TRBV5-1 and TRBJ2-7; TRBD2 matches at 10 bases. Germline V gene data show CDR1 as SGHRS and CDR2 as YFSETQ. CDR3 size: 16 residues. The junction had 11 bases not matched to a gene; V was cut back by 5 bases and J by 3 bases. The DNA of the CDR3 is TGCGCCAGCAGTCCCCGAACTAGCGGGACACGCTACGAGCAGTACTTC. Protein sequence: CASSPRTSGTRYEQYF.

CDR3 nucleotide sequence: TGCGCCAGCAGCTTGGTGACAGGGGAAGAGACCCAGTACTTC. Amino acid sequence: CASSLVTGEETQYF. The chain couples TRBV5-1 to TRBJ2-5, with TRBD1 identical over 8 bases. The trim removed 0 bases at V and 3 bases at J, leaving 1 base unmatched. The CDR3 runs to 14 residues. Germline values: CDR1 SGHRS, CDR2 YFSETQ.

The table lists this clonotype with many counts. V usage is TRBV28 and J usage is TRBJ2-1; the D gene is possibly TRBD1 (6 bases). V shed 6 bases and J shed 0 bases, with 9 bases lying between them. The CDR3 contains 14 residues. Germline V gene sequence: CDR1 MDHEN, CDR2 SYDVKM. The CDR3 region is CASRGASSYNEQFF. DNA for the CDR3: TGTGCCAGCAGGGGGGCAAGCTCCTACAATGAGCAGTTCTTC. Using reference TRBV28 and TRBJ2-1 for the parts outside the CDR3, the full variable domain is DVKVTQSSRYLVKRTGEKVFLECVQDMDHENMFWYRQDPGLGLRLIYFSYDVKMKEKGDIPEGYSVSREKKERFSLILESASTNQTSMYLCASRGASSYNEQFFGPGTRLTVL.

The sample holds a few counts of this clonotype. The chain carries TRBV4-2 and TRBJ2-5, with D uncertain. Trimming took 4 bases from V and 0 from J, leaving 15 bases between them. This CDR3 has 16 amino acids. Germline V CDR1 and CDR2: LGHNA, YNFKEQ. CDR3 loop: CASSPGRRLNQETQYF. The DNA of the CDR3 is TGTGCCAGCAGCCCCGGGCGAAGGCTAAACCAAGAGACCCAGTACTTC.

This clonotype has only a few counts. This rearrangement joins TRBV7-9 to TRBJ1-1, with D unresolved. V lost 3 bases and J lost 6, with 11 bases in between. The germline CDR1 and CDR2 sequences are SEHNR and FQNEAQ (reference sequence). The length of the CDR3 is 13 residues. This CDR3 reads CASSLVLKAEAFF. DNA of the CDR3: TGTGCCAGCAGCTTGGTCTTAAAGGCTGAAGCTTTCTTT.

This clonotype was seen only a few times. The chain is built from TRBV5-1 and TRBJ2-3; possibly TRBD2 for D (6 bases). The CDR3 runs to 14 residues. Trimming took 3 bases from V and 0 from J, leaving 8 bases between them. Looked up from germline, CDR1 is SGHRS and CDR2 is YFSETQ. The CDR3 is CASSWGTSTDTQYF. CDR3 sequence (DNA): TGCGCCAGCAGCTGGGGGACTAGCACAGATACGCAGTATTTT.

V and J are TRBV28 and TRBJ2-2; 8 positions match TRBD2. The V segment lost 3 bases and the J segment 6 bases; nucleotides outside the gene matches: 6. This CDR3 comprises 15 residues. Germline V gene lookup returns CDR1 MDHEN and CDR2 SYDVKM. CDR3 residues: CASSFPGGGAGELFF. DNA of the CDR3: TGTGCCAGCAGTTTTCCCGGGGGGGGAGCCGGGGAGCTGTTTTTT.

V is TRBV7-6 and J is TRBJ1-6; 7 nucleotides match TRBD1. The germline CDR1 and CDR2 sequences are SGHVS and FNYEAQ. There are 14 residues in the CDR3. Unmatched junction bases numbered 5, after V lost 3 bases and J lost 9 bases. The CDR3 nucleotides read TGTGCCAGCAGCTTCGAGACAGGGATTTCACCCCTCCACTTT. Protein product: CASSFETGISPLHF.

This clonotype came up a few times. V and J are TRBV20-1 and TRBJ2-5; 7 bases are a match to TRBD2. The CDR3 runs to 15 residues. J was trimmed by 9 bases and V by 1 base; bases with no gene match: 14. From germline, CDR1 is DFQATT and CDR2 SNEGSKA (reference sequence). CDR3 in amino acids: CSARVPGTIARPQYF. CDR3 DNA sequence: TGCAGTGCTAGAGTGCCCGGGACTATCGCTCGGCCCCAGTACTTC.

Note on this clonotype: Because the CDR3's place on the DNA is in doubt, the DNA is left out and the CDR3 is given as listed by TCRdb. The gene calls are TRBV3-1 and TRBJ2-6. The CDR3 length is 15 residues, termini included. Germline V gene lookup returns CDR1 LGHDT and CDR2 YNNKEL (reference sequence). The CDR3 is CASSRDFLRANVLTF.

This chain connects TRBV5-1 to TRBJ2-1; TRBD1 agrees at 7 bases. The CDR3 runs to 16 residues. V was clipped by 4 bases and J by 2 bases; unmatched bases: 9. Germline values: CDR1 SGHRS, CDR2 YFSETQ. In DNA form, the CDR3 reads TGCGCCAGCAGCCCCCGGCTACAGGGGACCTACAATGAGCAGTTCTTC. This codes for CASSPRLQGTYNEQFF.

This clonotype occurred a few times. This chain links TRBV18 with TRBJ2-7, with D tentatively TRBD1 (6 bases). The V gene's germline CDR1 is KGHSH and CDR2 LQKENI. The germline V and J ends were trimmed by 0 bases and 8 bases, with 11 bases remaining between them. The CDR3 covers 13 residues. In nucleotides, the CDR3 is TGTGCCAGCTCACCACCGCTACAGGGAAAGCAGTACTTC. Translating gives CASSPPLQGKQYF.

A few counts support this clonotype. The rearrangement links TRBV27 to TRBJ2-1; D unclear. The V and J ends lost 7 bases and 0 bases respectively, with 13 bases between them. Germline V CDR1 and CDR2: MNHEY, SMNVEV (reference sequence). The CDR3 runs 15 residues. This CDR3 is CASTLDRSSYNEQFF. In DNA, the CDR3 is TGTGCCAGCACCCTAGACCGAAGCTCCTACAATGAGCAGTTCTTC.

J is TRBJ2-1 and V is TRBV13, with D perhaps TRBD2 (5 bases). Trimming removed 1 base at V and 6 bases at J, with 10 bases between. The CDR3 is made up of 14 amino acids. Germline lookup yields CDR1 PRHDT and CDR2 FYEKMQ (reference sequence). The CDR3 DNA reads TGTGCCAGCAGCTTAGAACTAGGTATCAATGAGCAGTTCTTC. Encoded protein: CASSLELGINEQFF. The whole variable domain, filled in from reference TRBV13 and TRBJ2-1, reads AAGVIQSPRHLIKEKRETATLKCYPIPRHDTVYWYQQGPGQDPQFLISFYEKMQSDKGSIPDRFSAQQFSDYHSELNMSSLELGDSALYFCASSLELGINEQFFGPGTRLTVL.